The T cell receptor beta chain described here comes from a study of control samples from healthy donors and cancer patients. Data came from immunoSEQ multiplex PCR; TCRdb stores just in-frame clones and leaves some out. There are some 89,000 clones in the sample; more than 75% occur only once, and over 2% lies in the top ten. The CDR3 covers 13 residues. Looked up from germline, CDR1 is SQVTM and CDR2 is ANQGSEA. Trimming left V 3 bases short and J 3 bases short, with 9 bases between. The rearrangement joins TRBV29-1 to TRBJ2-1; D call uncertain. Sequences were obtained from blood. This TCR derives from a woman aged 35 to 49 in good health. DNA for the CDR3: TGCAGCGTTGAGCCGGCGGACTACAATGAGCAGTTCTTC. It specifies CSVEPADYNEQFF.